Included here is one T cell receptor beta chain sequence, with context. Its recognized antigen is unknown. Base qualities are not at hand, and no much larger clone is one base apart. The data were obtained in a study of blood T cell repertoires in COVID-19 (dated by TCRdb to the early 2020s). At the level of the whole study: Samples from collaborators originated in the United States, Italy and Spain and spanned both the acute and convalescent phases of COVID-19. Sample metadata almost always included a de-identified subject ID, COVID-19 status, age in years and sex. The dataset comprised deeply sampled blood TCRbeta repertoires from subjects exposed to, actively infected with, or recovered from COVID-19. Where available, HLA class I and class II types were obtained from metadata supplied by the sample provider rather than from assay-based typing. The samples were drawn from two sources: the first 160 participants of the ongoing ImmuneRACE study, and 950 to 1,500 subjects contributed by 6 global collaborators. The repertoires were made available in a free public database intended to serve as a resource for research on the immune response to SARS-CoV-2. The prospective study material was composed of cDNA or gDNA derived from T cells, B-cell-depleted T cells, or PBMCs.

TCRbeta CDR3 regions were amplified from genomic DNA using the immunoSEQ Assay, a bias-controlled multiplex PCR. As for the original processing: The number of nucleated cells in each sample was estimated by amplification of reference gene primers within the assay. To quantify the absolute abundance of each unique TCRbeta CDR3 rearrangement, sequence reads were collapsed and filtered. For each sample, productive Simpson clonality was calculated as the square root of Simpson's diversity index across productive rearrangements. In TCRdb, the immuneACCESS table is reduced to in-frame sequences with V and J assigned. These tables do not hold every clone; where another copy was compared, an unresolved V gene accounts for under half, and the others remain unexplained. The V and J calls and clone size are taken from that table; D and trimming were inferred from the DNA. This sample has 200,000 to 250,000 clones in its table, and about 91% of those were observed once. In total, the top ten clones hold around 10% of the sample.

Enrolling through a virtual design, the prospective study's participants ranged in age from roughly 18 to 90 years and lived across some 23 United States geographic areas. To assign participants to cohorts, the prospective study relied on clinical history that participants themselves reported in a screening survey and a study questionnaire. In the prospective study, mobile phlebotomists collected whole blood, serum and a nasopharyngeal or oropharyngeal swab from each participant. Participants in the prospective study had the option to provide additional blood draws and questionnaires over a roughly 2-month period. Blood samples from the prospective study were shipped frozen or at room temperature prior to DNA extraction. Study-level results and caveats: How much clinical and demographic metadata was included differed by source and by participant, and the metadata was provided uncurated.

Sequencing was carried out using PBMCs or T cells enriched from blood (not recorded which). This TCR was recovered from a man aged 18 to 29 with acute COVID-19.

The CDR3 protein is CASSLLQGDNSPLHF. The base sequence is TGCGCCAGCAGCCTACTACAGGGGGATAATTCACCCCTCCACTTT. The chain uses TRBV4-1 and TRBJ1-6; TRBD1 agrees with 8 junctional bases. There are 15 amino acids in the CDR3, from cysteine to phenylalanine inclusive. Only the CDR3 region is kept as DNA, spanning 45 bases read in frame from base 1. V lost 4 bases and J lost 5 bases, and the count of bases not matched to a germline gene is 4. CDR1 and CDR2, looked up from the germline V gene, are MGHRA and YSYEKL.